Listed here is a single TCR beta chain. As yet, its antigen is unknown. This sample is part of a study of blood T cells in healthy people across ages. Study-wide points: Researchers judged that diversity estimates from one million T cells fell short of true values.

A sample-barcoded 5' primer and a J-beta primer mix were used in a second PCR of roughly 7 to 11 cycles. Using its own MiXCR run on the 5' RACE reads, TCRdb lists one record per CDR3 protein. Of about a million distinct CDR3 sequences in the sample, roughly 50% were seen once. Sequenced input: blood. The source of this sequence is an older woman in good health.

CDR3 amino acids: CASSLVSLAGGVTDTQYF. DNA of the CDR3: TGTGCCAGCAGCTTAGTTTCGCTAGCGGGAGGAGTCACAGATACGCAGTATTTT. The rearrangement links TRBV11-2 to TRBJ2-3; TRBD2 aligns across 11 bases. V was clipped by 1 base and J by 2 bases; unmatched bases: 8. The CDR3 is 18 amino acids. CDR1 is SGHAT and CDR2 is FQNNGV in the germline V gene.